The sample holds many counts of the clone carrying this T cell receptor (beta chain). Its specificity is unknown. Not a single patient had been given any form of treatment at any point before undergoing thyroid surgery. This record comes from a study of metastatic and nonmetastatic thyroid tumors. Study overall: Repertoires from malignant and benign thyroid patients were compared across blood and tumor or nodule tissue.

General study points: Reportedly, malignant thyroid tumors had significantly higher TCR beta diversity than benign nodules, in blood and tumor.

The CDR3 length is 13 residues. The ends were cut back, 5 bases at V and 4 bases at J, with 9 bases in the middle. Germline V gene sequence: CDR1 MNHEY, CDR2 SVGEGT. Original analysis: Clinicopathological groups differed in CDR3, with these differences serving to build a distant-metastasis classifier for papillary thyroid cancer. TCRdb re-analyzed the PCR reads using MiXCR. TCRdb's processing, not the study's, gives the V and J calls here. The table has about 25,000 clones, over 20% seen once. Input material: blood. The rearrangement uses TRBV6-2 or TRBV6-3 and TRBJ2-1; D may be TRBD1 (6 bases). The receptor was derived from a male donor with papillary thyroid cancer or a benign thyroid nodule (not recorded which). Some clones in this sample may be carry-over from other donors' samples. This chain's CDR3 is CASSRTGYNEQFF. CDR3 DNA: TGTGCCAGCAGTCGAACAGGGTACAATGAGCAGTTCTTC.